The clone carrying this TCR beta chain came up many times. The antigen remains undetermined. The entry originates in a study of neurological immune-mediated disorders. Findings and caveats of the study: HTLV-1-associated myelopathy had the most TCR clonal expansion, and multiple sclerosis had the least, less than healthy controls. Private repertoires in all groups were suggested, as expanded clones shared no CDR3 amino acid sequences across subjects.

Each sorted-subset library came from 800,000 to 1,000,000 CD4+ or CD8+ T cells. This CDR3 region has 16 residues. Germline V gives CDR1 DFQATT, CDR2 SNEGSKA (reference sequence). Synthesis of cDNA was carried out by template-switch 5'RACE. The reaction used 10-nucleotide random UMIs. TCRdb recomputed calls from the 5' RACE reads with MiXCR, one row per CDR3 protein. The sample lists over 40,000 distinct CDR3 sequences; under 6.5% were seen once. Sequences were obtained from CD4+ T cells from blood. V and J are TRBV20-1 and TRBJ2-3; the match to TRBD2 covers 8 bases. This receptor was obtained from a woman aged 40 to 50 in good health. The CDR3 loop is CSPRASGRPTQDTQYF. DNA of the CDR3: TGCAGCCCTAGGGCTAGCGGGCGCCCCACACAAGATACGCAGTATTTT.